A single sample is the source of the 31 T cell receptor beta chains below, sequenced in a study of regulatory T cells in long-lasting Graves disease. Both iRepertoire HTBI primers and Arm-PCR of CDR3 regions were used to build the TCR beta libraries. TCRdb reprocessed the multiplex PCR reads via MiXCR and lists one record per CDR3 protein. The data contain approximately 400,000 distinct CDR3 sequences, about 15% of them singletons. Sample time point: newly diagnosed GD, antithyroid drugs for less than 3 months. Isolated PBMC RNA provided the starting material for the TCR library. The sample also formed part of further work on T cells in Graves' hyperthyroidism and ophthalmopathy.

The sample in question was peripheral blood mononuclear cells (PBMCs), obtained at new diagnosis, from a patient treated with antithyroid drugs. All receptors derive from a woman under 40 with Graves disease.

This clonotype was recorded a few times. This sequence may be a read error, since a much larger clone differs from it by one base. V and J are TRBV2 and TRBJ2-4; D perhaps matches TRBD2 (5 bases). Germline values: CDR1 SNHLY, CDR2 FYNNEI. Deletions cut 5 bases from V and 2 bases from J, with 13 bases between. The length of the CDR3 is 15 residues. The CDR3 DNA sequence: TGTGCCAGCAGTTTAATTTCGGGGACCAAAAACATTCAGTACTTC. Translating gives CASSLISGTKNIQYF.

The chain combines TRBV4-1 with TRBJ1-5; D not resolved. This CDR3 has 13 amino acids. Germline V lookup: CDR1 MGHRA, CDR2 YSYEKL. V was trimmed by 4 bases and J by 7 bases, leaving 11 bases between them. This CDR3 reads CASSPFERQPQHF. The CDR3 DNA reads TGCGCCAGCAGCCCCTTTGAACGGCAGCCCCAGCATTTT.

This clonotype was seen repeatedly, ten times or more. The rearrangement uses TRBV6-1 and TRBJ1-2, with 8 bases aligning to TRBD1. Germline V lookup: CDR1 MNHNS, CDR2 SASEGT. CDR3 size: 13 residues. The trim removed 10 bases at V and 2 bases at J, leaving 6 bases unmatched. DNA of the CDR3: TGTGCCACTCGCACAGGGGGGAACTATGGCTACACCTTC. Translating gives CATRTGGNYGYTF.

The genes are TRBV6-2 or TRBV6-3 and TRBJ2-3; the match to TRBD1 covers 8 bases. This CDR3 region has 16 residues. Germline trimming cut 5 bases from V and 10 bases from J; bases unmatched to any gene: 17. Germline CDR1 reads MNHEY; CDR2 reads SVGEGT. CDR3 nucleotides: TGTGCCAGCAGTCCGACAGGGGTTACCGAAGCGTCTCCGCAGTATTTT. This sequence encodes CASSPTGVTEASPQYF.

The chain is built from TRBV9 and TRBJ1-6, with a possible D match to TRBD1 (5 bases). Trimming shortened V by 4 bases and J by 7 bases, and 21 bases separated the two germline ends. The germline CDR1 and CDR2 sequences are SGDLS and YYNGEE. This CDR3 has 17 residues. CDR3 protein: CASSPHPPGTLNSPLHF. Here the CDR3 DNA reads TGTGCCAGCAGCCCCCATCCCCCAGGGACTTTAAATTCACCCCTCCACTTT.

The rearrangement joins TRBV4-1 to TRBJ1-4, with TRBD1 matching 7 bases. CDR1 and CDR2 from the germline V gene are MGHRA and YSYEKL. The CDR3 is made up of 15 amino acids. The ends lost 0 bases at V and 7 bases at J; junction bases unmatched: 5. The CDR3 loop is CASSQERDSREKLFF. The DNA of the CDR3 is TGCGCCAGCAGCCAAGAACGGGACAGTCGTGAAAAACTGTTTTTT.

This clonotype was seen ten or more times. The chain is built from TRBV3-1 and TRBJ2-1; 8 bases align to TRBD2. V was clipped by 3 bases and J by 16 bases; unmatched bases: 14. The CDR3 covers 14 residues. The germline V gene encodes CDR1 LGHDT and CDR2 YNNKEL (reference sequence). The CDR3 DNA reads as TGTGCCAGCAGCCACTGGACTACCTCGGGAGGGTGTTTCTTC. Amino acid sequence: CASSHWTTSGGCFF.

This clonotype occurred a few times. The rearrangement links TRBV29-1 to TRBJ2-7; no firm D call. V lost 4 bases, J lost 6 bases, and 16 bases lay in between. CDR1 and CDR2 from the germline V gene are SQVTM and ANQGSEA. The CDR3 contains 13 residues. CDR3 DNA sequence: TGCAGCGTTGTGTCCGCTTATGCCGGCGAGCAGTACTTC. This gives the protein CSVVSAYAGEQYF.

The rearrangement links TRBV3-1 to TRBJ1-2; D may be TRBD1 (5 bases). V was shortened by 4 bases and J by 7 bases, with 19 bases between the two germline ends. CDR1 LGHDT and CDR2 YNNKEL come from the germline V gene (reference sequence). The CDR3 has 15 residues. The CDR3 DNA sequence: TGTGCCAGCAGCCTCGGCCGGATAGGGGCTGGTGGCTACACCTTC. Translation gives CASSLGRIGAGGYTF.

The rearrangement uses TRBV6-5 and TRBJ2-1, with TRBD2 matching 7 bases. J lost 8 bases, V lost 2 bases, and 6 bases had no gene match. Germline loops: CDR1 MNHEY, CDR2 SVGAGI. This CDR3 spans 14 amino acids. CDR3 DNA: TGTGCCAGCAGTTACGAGACTAGCTCGCATGAGCAGTTCTTC. It encodes CASSYETSSHEQFF.

This chain connects TRBV27 to TRBJ2-1; 9 bases map to TRBD2. CDR3 length: 15 amino acids. Germline V gene data show CDR1 as MNHEY and CDR2 as SMNVEV (reference sequence). V lost 2 bases to trimming and J lost 5 bases; unmatched junction nucleotides: 4. The CDR3 protein is CASSLGSGGHNEQFF. CDR3 nucleotide sequence: TGTGCCAGCAGTTTAGGTAGCGGGGGTCACAATGAGCAGTTCTTC.

The gene calls are TRBV7-3 and TRBJ2-2, with D tentatively TRBD2 (6 bases). This CDR3 comprises 15 residues. Trimming took 3 bases from V and 4 from J, leaving 12 bases between them. CDR1 and CDR2 (germline): SGHTA, FQGTGA. The CDR3 sequence: CASSLGGKVTGELFF. CDR3 bases: TGTGCCAGCAGCTTGGGCGGGAAAGTCACCGGGGAGCTGTTTTTT.

This clonotype was counted ten times or more. The rearrangement links TRBV5-1 to TRBJ2-1, with 8 positions matching TRBD2. V was pared by 4 bases and J by 7 bases, with 13 bases of the junction left unmatched. Germline V gives CDR1 SGHRS, CDR2 YFSETQ. The CDR3 totals 16 residues. This CDR3 is CASSSYGRAPPNEQFF. The CDR3 DNA reads TGCGCCAGCAGCAGTTACGGGAGGGCCCCACCGAATGAGCAGTTCTTC. The variable domain in full, with the rest retrieved from reference TRBV5-1 and TRBJ2-1, is KAGVTQTPRYLIKTRGQQVTLSCSPISGHRSVSWYQQTPGQGLQFLFEYFSETQRNKGNFPGRFSGRQFSNSRSEMNVSTLELGDSALYLCASSSYGRAPPNEQFFGPGTRLTVL.

This clonotype was seen many times. The chain uses TRBV19 and TRBJ1-1, with 8 bases aligning to TRBD1. Germline CDR1 and CDR2: LNHDA and SQIVND (reference sequence). There are 15 residues in the CDR3. With V trimmed by 1 base and J by 11 bases, 12 bases remained unmatched. The CDR3 region has the DNA TGTGCCAGTAGTATAGTCCAAGGCAACGACAGGGGCGCTTTCTTT. It codes for CASSIVQGNDRGAFF. The entire variable domain, with the rest obtained from reference TRBV19 and TRBJ1-1, is as follows: DGGITQSPKYLFRKEGQNVTLSCEQNLNHDAMYWYRQDPGQGLRLIYYSQIVNDFQKGDIAEGYSVSREKKESFPLTVTSAQKNPTAFYLCASSIVQGNDRGAFFGQGTRLTVV.

V and J are TRBV3-1 and TRBJ2-2; 11 nucleotides line up with TRBD2. The V and J ends lost 1 base and 2 bases, in that order; junction bases with no gene match: 6. The CDR3 is 18 amino acids. The germline CDR1 and CDR2 sequences are LGHDT and YNNKEL (reference sequence). The CDR3 region is CASSQASGTSGNTGELFF. Here the CDR3 DNA reads TGTGCCAGCAGCCAAGCTTCCGGGACTAGCGGCAACACCGGGGAGCTGTTTTTT.

This clonotype was seen repeatedly, ten times or more. The chain has TRBV7-8 and TRBJ1-4; no clear D gene. Deletions cut 2 bases from V and 6 bases from J, with 10 bases between. The germline CDR1 and CDR2 sequences are SGHVS and FQNEAQ. This CDR3 comprises 14 residues. The CDR3 protein is CASSLKGGDEKLFF. In nucleotides, the CDR3 is TGTGCCAGCAGCTTAAAGGGAGGCGATGAAAAACTGTTTTTT.

The chain recombines TRBV6-1 with TRBJ2-3; D may be TRBD2 (6 bases). Germline lookup yields CDR1 MNHNS and CDR2 SASEGT. The V and J ends lost 11 bases and 2 bases respectively, with 11 bases between them. The CDR3 loop spans 12 amino acids. The CDR3 here is CAAGGATDTQYF. CDR3 in DNA: TGTGCCGCAGGCGGGGCCACAGATACGCAGTATTTT.

This clonotype was seen at least ten times. The chain links TRBV3-1 to TRBJ2-7; weak D call: TRBD1 (6 bases). V shed 8 bases and J shed 5 bases, with 19 bases lying between them. CDR1 LGHDT and CDR2 YNNKEL come from the germline V gene (reference sequence). There are 14 residues in the CDR3. The CDR3 coding sequence is TGTGCCAGCGGGCAGGGGCTATCGTCCGACGAGCAGTACTTC. It codes for CASGQGLSSDEQYF.

This clonotype was seen a few times. The chain combines TRBV28 with TRBJ2-6; 11 bases are a match to TRBD1. The CDR3 contains 17 residues. Germline V lookup: CDR1 MDHEN, CDR2 SYDVKM. The CDR3: CATGGTGGSAGANVLTF. CDR3 nucleotides: TGTGCTACTGGCGGGACAGGGGGATCGGCTGGGGCCAACGTCCTGACTTTC.

This clonotype was found many times. This chain links TRBV7-2 with TRBJ2-5; possible D gene TRBD1, 6 bases. V lost 4 bases, J lost 1 base, and 10 bases lay in between. This CDR3 contains 14 residues. Germline CDR1 reads SGHTA; CDR2 reads FQGNSA. CDR3 residues: CASSSDRPQETQYF. CDR3 nucleotide sequence: TGTGCCAGCAGCTCCGACAGGCCCCAAGAGACCCAGTACTTC.

This clonotype was detected a few times. The chain uses TRBV18 and TRBJ1-4; 9 bases agree with TRBD1. Looked up from germline, CDR1 is KGHSH and CDR2 is LQKENI. The V gene end was trimmed by 6 bases and the J gene end by 7 bases; junction bases not matched to a gene: 3. The CDR3 runs 13 residues. CDR3 DNA: TGTGCCAGCTCGGGACAGGGTAGTGAAAAACTGTTTTTT. It translates to CASSGQGSEKLFF.

At least ten counts were recorded for this clonotype. The genes are TRBV12-3 or TRBV12-4 and TRBJ1-1; D ambiguous. Deletions cut 1 base from V and 8 bases from J, with 8 bases between. The CDR3 loop spans 12 amino acids. The CDR3 loop reads CASSLGIPEAFF. The CDR3, as DNA: TGTGCCAGCAGTTTAGGCATCCCAGAAGCTTTCTTT.

This clonotype came up many times. This sequence joins TRBV29-1 and TRBJ2-5; D is undetermined. This CDR3 spans 11 amino acids. Between the trimmed V and J ends, which lost 7 bases and 1 base, there was a span of 7 bases. Per germline, CDR1 SQVTM and CDR2 ANQGSEA. CDR3 DNA: TGCAGCGCCGGTCCCCAAGAGACCCAGTACTTC. This sequence encodes CSAGPQETQYF.

The sample holds a few counts of this clonotype. The chain joins TRBV7-3 to TRBJ2-3, with D maybe TRBD2 (7 bases). Trimming removed 6 bases at V and 4 bases at J, with 14 bases between. CDR1 is SGHTA, CDR2 FQGTGA, per germline. This CDR3 spans 14 amino acids. CDR3 amino acids: CASREGGGADTQYF. In nucleotides, the CDR3 is TGTGCCAGCAGAGAGGGGGGGGGGGCAGATACGCAGTATTTT. The variable domain in full, completed from reference TRBV7-3 and TRBJ2-3, reads GAGVSQTPSNKVTEKGKYVELRCDPISGHTALYWYRQSLGQGPEFLIYFQGTGAADDSGLPNDRFFAVRPEGSVSTLKIQRTERGDSAVYLCASREGGGADTQYFGPGTRLTVL.

This clonotype was seen just once. This may be a read error: a much more frequent sequence differs by one nucleotide. The V gene is TRBV6-4, the J gene TRBJ2-2; 12 positions match TRBD1. CDR1 is MRHNA, CDR2 SNTAGT, per germline. The CDR3 is 15 residues long. This CDR3 is CASSYGTGGTGDLFF. In DNA, the CDR3 is TGTGCCAGCAGTTACGGGACAGGGGGCACCGGGGACCTGTTTTTT.

This sequence joins TRBV19 and TRBJ1-3; 7 bases match TRBD1. V trimming: 6 bases; J trimming: 4 bases; junction bases outside the gene matches: 9. The CDR3 runs to 15 residues. Germline loops: CDR1 LNHDA, CDR2 SQIVND (reference sequence). Here the CDR3 reads CASSKQGNSGNTIYF. The CDR3, as DNA: TGTGCCAGTAGCAAACAGGGGAACTCCGGAAACACCATATATTTT. Using reference TRBV19 and TRBJ1-3 for the parts outside the CDR3, the full variable domain is DGGITQSPKYLFRKEGQNVTLSCEQNLNHDAMYWYRQDPGQGLRLIYYSQIVNDFQKGDIAEGYSVSREKKESFPLTVTSAQKNPTAFYLCASSKQGNSGNTIYFGEGSWLTVV.

This clonotype was picked up many times. The chain is built from TRBV6-2 or TRBV6-3 and TRBJ2-1; the D is unclear. This CDR3 spans 12 amino acids. Trimming pared 6 bases from V and 9 bases from J, leaving 12 bases between. The germline CDR1 and CDR2 sequences are MNHEY and SVGEGT. This CDR3 is CASSDSVREQFF. DNA of the CDR3: TGTGCCAGCAGCGATTCTGTCCGTGAGCAGTTCTTC.

This clonotype occurred a few times. The J gene is TRBJ1-5, the V gene TRBV28, with 8 bases aligning to TRBD1. Germline V gives CDR1 MDHEN, CDR2 SYDVKM. V gave up 5 bases and J gave up 10 bases; unmatched junction bases: 13. This CDR3 comprises 15 residues. The CDR3 DNA sequence: TGTGCCAGCAGTCCGGCCGGGACAGGAGCCGGTCCCCAGCATTTT. It encodes CASSPAGTGAGPQHF.

This clonotype was detected many times. The rearrangement joins TRBV3-1 to TRBJ2-7, with TRBD2 matching 12 bases. The CDR3 totals 15 residues. Per germline, CDR1 LGHDT and CDR2 YNNKEL (reference sequence). V dropped 4 bases and J dropped 4; count of bases not matched to a gene: 5. The CDR3 loop is CASSPPGTSGYEQYF. CDR3 coding DNA: TGTGCCAGCAGCCCCCCCGGGACTAGCGGGTACGAGCAGTACTTC.

This chain links TRBV27 with TRBJ2-7; D call uncertain. This CDR3 is built from 13 residues. Germline V lookup: CDR1 MNHEY, CDR2 SMNVEV (reference sequence). V lost 5 bases and J 1 base, leaving 9 bases between the germline ends. In nucleotides, the CDR3 is TGTGCCAGCAGTCCGGACGTATCCTACGAGCAGTACTTC. This encodes CASSPDVSYEQYF.

The chain links TRBV28 to TRBJ2-7; D is uncertain. The CDR3 sequence is 18 residues long. Looked up from germline, CDR1 is MDHEN and CDR2 is SYDVKM. The V end lost 3 bases, the J end lost 0 bases, and 21 bases lay between the germline ends. In nucleotides, the CDR3 is TGTGCCAGCAGTTTTCTTAGGCCGACGGCCTCAAGCTCCTACGAGCAGTACTTC. This translates into CASSFLRPTASSSYEQYF.